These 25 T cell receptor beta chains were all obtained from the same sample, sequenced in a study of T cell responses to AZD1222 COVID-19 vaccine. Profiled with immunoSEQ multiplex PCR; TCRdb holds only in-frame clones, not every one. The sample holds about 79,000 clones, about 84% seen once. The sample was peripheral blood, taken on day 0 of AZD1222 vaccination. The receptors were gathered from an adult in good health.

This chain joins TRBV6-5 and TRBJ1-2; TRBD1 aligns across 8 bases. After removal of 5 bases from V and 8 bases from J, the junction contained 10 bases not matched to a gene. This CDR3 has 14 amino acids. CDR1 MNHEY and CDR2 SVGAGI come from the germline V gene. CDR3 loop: CASSTDRARNGYTF. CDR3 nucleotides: TGTGCCAGCAGTACGGACAGGGCGAGGAACGGCTACACCTTC.

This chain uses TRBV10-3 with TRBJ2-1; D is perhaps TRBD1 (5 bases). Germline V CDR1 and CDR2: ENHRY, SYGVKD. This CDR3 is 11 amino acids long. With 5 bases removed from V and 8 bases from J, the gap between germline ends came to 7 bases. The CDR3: CAISLGDEQFF. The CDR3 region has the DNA TGTGCCATCAGTCTAGGGGATGAGCAGTTCTTC.

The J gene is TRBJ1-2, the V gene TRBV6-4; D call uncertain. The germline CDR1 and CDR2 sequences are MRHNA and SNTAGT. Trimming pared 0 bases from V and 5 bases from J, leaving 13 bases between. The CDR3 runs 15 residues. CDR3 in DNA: TGTGCCAGCAGTGACTCCGGGGTCAGCCCGTATGGCTACACCTTC. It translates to CASSDSGVSPYGYTF.

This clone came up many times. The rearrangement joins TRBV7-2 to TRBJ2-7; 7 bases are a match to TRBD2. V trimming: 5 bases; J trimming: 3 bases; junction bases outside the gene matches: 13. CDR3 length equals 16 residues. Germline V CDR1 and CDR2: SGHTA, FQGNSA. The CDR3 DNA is TGTGCCAGCAGCCCTCGGGCGAGCGGGACCAACTACGAGCAGTACTTC. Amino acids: CASSPRASGTNYEQYF. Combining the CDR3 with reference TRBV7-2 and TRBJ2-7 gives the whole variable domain GAGVSQSPSNKVTEKGKDVELRCDPISGHTALYWYRQSLGQGLEFLIYFQGNSAPDKSGLPSDRFSAERTGGSVSTLTIQRTQQEDSAVYLCASSPRASGTNYEQYFGPGTRLTVT.

This CDR3 reads CASSLAGNYEQYF. As DNA, the CDR3 is TGTGCCAGCAGTTTAGCAGGAAACTACGAGCAGTACTTC. The rearrangement links TRBV12-3 or TRBV12-4 to TRBJ2-7; no clear D. There are 13 residues in the CDR3. The V end was cut by 0 bases, the J end by 3 bases, with 6 bases between.

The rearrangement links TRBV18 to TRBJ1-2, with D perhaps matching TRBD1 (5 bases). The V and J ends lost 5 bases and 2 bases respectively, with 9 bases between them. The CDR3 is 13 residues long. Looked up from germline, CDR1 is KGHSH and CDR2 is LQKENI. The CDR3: CASSLDTNYGYTF. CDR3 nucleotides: TGTGCCAGCTCATTGGACACCAACTATGGCTACACCTTC.

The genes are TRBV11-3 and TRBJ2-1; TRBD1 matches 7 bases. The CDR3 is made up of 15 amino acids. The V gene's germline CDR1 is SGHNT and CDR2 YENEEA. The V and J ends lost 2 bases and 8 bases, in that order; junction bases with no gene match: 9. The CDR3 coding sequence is TGTGCCAGCAGCTTACAAGGGGGCCCTAAGGATGAGCAGTTCTTC. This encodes CASSLQGGPKDEQFF.

This CDR3 is CASTLKRLSREINNEQFF. CDR3 bases: TGTGCCAGCACCCTGAAGCGGCTGTCCCGGGAGATTAACAATGAGCAGTTCTTC. The V gene is TRBV5-6, the J gene TRBJ2-1; tentative D call: TRBD2 (6 bases). The CDR3 has 18 amino acids. Germline assignment: CDR1 SGHDT and CDR2 YYEEEE. The ends were cut back, 6 bases at V and 5 bases at J, with 27 bases in the middle.

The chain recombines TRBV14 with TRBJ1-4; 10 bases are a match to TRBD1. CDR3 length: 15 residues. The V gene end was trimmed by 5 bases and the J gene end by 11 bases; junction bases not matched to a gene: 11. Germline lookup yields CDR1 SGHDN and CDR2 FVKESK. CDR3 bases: TGTGCCAGCAGCTTCACCGGGACAGGGGTCGATAAACTGTTTTTT. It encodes CASSFTGTGVDKLFF.

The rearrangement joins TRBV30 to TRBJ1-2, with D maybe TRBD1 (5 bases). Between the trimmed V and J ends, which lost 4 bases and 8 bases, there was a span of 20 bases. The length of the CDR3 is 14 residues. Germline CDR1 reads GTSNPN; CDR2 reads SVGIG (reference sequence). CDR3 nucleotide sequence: TGTGCCTGGACCCCCCGGTGGGGAGGGGTGGGCTACACCTTC. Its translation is CAWTPRWGGVGYTF.

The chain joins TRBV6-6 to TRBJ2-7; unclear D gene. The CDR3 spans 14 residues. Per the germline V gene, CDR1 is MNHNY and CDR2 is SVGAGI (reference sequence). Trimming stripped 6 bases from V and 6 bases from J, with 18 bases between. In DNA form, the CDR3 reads TGTGCCAGCAGCCCCGTTCCCTCTGAGGTCGAGCAGTACTTC. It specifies CASSPVPSEVEQYF.

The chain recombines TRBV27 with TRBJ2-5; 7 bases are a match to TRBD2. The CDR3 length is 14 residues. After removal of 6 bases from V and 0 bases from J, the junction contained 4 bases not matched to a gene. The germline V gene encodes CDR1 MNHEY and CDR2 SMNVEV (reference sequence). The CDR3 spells CASRGRAYQETQYF. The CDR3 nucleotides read TGTGCCAGCAGGGGGAGGGCCTACCAAGAGACCCAGTACTTC.

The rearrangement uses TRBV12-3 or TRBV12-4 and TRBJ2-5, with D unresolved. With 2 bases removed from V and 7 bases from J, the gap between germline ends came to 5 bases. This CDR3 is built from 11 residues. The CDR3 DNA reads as TGTGCCAGCAGTTTATTAGGGACCCAGTACTTC. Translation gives CASSLLGTQYF.

CDR3 amino acids: CASSEYLVGSEQFF. CDR3 in DNA: TGTGCCAGCAGTGAATATTTAGTGGGATCTGAGCAGTTCTTC. The chain carries TRBV2 and TRBJ2-1; D is unclear. Germline loops: CDR1 SNHLY, CDR2 FYNNEI. This CDR3 has 14 amino acids. Trimming cost V 2 bases and J 9 bases, with 14 bases left between them. The full variable domain, in which reference TRBV2 and TRBJ2-1 provide the parts outside the CDR3, is EPEVTQTPSHQVTQMGQEVILRCVPISNHLYFYWYRQILGQKVEFLVSFYNNEISEKSEIFDDQFSVERPDGSNFTLKIRSTKLEDSAMYFCASSEYLVGSEQFFGPGTRLTVL.

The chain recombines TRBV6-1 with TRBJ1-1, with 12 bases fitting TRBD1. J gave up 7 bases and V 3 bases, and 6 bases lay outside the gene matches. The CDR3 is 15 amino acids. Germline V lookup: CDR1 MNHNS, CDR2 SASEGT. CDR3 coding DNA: TGTGCCAGCAGTGACCAGGGACAGGGGGCAAATGAAGCTTTCTTT. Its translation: CASSDQGQGANEAFF.

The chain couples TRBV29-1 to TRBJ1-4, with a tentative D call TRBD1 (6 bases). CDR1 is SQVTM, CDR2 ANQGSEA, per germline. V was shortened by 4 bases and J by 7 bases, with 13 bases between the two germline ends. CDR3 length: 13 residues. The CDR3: CSVVGGLGEKLFF. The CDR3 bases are TGCAGCGTTGTGGGGGGCCTGGGTGAAAAACTGTTTTTT.

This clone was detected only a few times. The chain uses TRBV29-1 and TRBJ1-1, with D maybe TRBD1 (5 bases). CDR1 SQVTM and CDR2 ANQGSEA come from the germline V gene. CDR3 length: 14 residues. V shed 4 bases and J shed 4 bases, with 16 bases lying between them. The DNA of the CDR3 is TGCAGCGTTGGAAGGGCCAATGGGGGCACTGAAGCTTTCTTT. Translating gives CSVGRANGGTEAFF.

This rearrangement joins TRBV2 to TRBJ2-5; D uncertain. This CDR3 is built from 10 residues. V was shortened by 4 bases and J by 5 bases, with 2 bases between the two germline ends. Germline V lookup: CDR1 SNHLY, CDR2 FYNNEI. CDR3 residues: CASSVETQYF. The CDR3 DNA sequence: TGTGCCAGCAGTGTGGAGACCCAGTACTTC.

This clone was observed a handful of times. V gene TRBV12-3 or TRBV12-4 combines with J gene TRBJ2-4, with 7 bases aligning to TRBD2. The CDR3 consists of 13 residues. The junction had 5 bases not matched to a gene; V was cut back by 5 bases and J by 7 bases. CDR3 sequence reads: CASSGEGGNIQYF. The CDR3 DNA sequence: TGTGCCAGCAGTGGGGAGGGTGGGAACATTCAGTACTTC.

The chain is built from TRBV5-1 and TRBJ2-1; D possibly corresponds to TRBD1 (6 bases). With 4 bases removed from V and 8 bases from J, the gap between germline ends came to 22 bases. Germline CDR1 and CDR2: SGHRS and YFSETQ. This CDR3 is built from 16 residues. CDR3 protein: CASSLGQLRGLDEQFF. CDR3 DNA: TGCGCCAGCAGCCTAGGACAGCTGAGGGGTCTCGATGAGCAGTTCTTC.

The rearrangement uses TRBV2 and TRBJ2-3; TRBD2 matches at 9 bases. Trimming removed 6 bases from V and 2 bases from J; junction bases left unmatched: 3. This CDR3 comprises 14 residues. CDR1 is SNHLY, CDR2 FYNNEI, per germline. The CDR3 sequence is CASSRGGDTDTQYF. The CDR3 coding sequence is TGTGCCAGCAGCCGCGGGGGGGACACAGATACGCAGTATTTT.

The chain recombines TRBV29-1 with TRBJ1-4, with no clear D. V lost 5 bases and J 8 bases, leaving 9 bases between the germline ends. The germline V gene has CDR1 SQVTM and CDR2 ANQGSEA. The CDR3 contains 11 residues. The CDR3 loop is CSVFRGEKLFF. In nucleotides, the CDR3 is TGCAGCGTTTTTAGAGGGGAAAAACTGTTTTTT.

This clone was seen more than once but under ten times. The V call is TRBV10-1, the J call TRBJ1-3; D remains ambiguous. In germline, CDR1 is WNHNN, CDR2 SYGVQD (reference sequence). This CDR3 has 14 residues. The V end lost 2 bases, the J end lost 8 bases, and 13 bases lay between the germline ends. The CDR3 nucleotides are TGCGCCAGCAGTGAGACGGGCTCTCGGGACACCATATATTTT. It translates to CASSETGSRDTIYF.

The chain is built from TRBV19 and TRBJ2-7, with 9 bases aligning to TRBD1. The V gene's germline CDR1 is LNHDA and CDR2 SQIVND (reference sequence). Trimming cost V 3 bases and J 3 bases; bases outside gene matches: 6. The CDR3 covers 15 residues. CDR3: CASSIYPGQGYEQYF. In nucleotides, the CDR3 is TGTGCCAGTAGTATCTATCCGGGACAGGGCTACGAGCAGTACTTC.

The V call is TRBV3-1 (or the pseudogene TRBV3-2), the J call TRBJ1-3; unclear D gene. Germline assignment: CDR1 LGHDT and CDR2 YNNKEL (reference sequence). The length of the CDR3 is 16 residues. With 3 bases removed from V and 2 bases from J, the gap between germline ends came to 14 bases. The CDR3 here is CASSQDPRGPGNTIYF. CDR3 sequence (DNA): TGTGCCAGCAGCCAGGACCCTCGAGGCCCTGGAAACACCATATATTTT.